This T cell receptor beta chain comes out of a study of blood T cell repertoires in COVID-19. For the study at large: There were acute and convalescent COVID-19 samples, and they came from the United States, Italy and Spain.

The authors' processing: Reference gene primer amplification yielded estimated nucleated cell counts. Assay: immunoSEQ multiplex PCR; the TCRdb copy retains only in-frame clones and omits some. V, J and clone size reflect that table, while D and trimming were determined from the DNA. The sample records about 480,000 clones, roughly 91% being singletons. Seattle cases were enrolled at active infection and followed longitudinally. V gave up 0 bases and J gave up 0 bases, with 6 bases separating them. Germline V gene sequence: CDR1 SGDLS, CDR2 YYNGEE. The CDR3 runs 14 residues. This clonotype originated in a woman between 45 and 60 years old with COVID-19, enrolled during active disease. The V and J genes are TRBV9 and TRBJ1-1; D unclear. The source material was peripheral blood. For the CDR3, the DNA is TGTGCCAGCAGCGTAGCCCCAATGAACACTGAAGCTTTCTTT. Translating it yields CASSVAPMNTEAFF.